These 32 T cell receptor beta chains came from one sample sequenced in a study of T-cell memory formation after mild COVID-19 (dated by TCRdb to the early 2020s). Receptors were amplified or captured by 5' RACE. This sample was sequenced with an Illumina NovaSeq 6000. The public reads were reanalyzed by TCRdb: fastp trimming at Q25, MiXCR alignment, in-frame beta chains only. One record per CDR3 amino acid sequence lists the most common genes and DNA. For this sample there are around 29,000 distinct CDR3 sequences; 15% to 20% appear just once. Clones ranked in the top ten supply more than 1.3% of the sample. The sequenced sample consisted of PBMCs or a T cell subset sorted from them (not recorded which). These receptors all come from an adult who had mild COVID-19 (a few samples of this study predate the infection). The sample titles of this study are shuffled in the database, so cell type and time point are left out.

The sample holds many counts of this clonotype. The chain joins TRBV7-8 to TRBJ1-2, with D possibly TRBD1 on 5 matching bases. The CDR3 is 12 amino acids. V lost 6 bases and J 6 bases, leaving 11 bases between the germline ends. Germline CDR1 reads SGHVS; CDR2 reads FQNEAQ. CDR3 in DNA: TGTGCCAGCAGTTTGGGAGGGGATGGCTACACCTTC. As protein: CASSLGGDGYTF.

This chain links TRBV15 with TRBJ1-2; 7 bases agree with TRBD1. The CDR3 covers 15 residues. From germline, CDR1 is LNHNV and CDR2 YYDKDF (reference sequence). J lost 7 bases, V lost 5 bases, and 13 bases had no gene match. The CDR3 protein is CATSLRDSLFSGYTF. Written as DNA, the CDR3 is TGTGCCACCAGCTTACGGGACAGTCTTTTTAGTGGCTACACCTTC. The complete variable domain, with remaining parts taken from reference TRBV15 and TRBJ1-2, reads DAMVIQNPRYQVTQFGKPVTLSCSQTLNHNVMYWYQQKSSQAPKLLFHYYDKDFNNEADTPDNFQSRRPNTSFCFLDIRSPGLGDTAMYLCATSLRDSLFSGYTFGSGTRLTVV.

At least ten counts were recorded for this clonotype. For the CDR3, the DNA is TGTGCCAGCAGCCCCCAACGGGGTAGTAGGAACCCCAACTCCTACGAGCAGTACTTC. Protein sequence: CASSPQRGSRNPNSYEQYF. The J gene is TRBJ2-7, the V gene TRBV3-1; D possibly corresponds to TRBD2 (5 bases). The ends were cut back, 4 bases at V and 0 bases at J, with 25 bases in the middle. CDR1 LGHDT and CDR2 YNNKEL come from the germline V gene (reference sequence). The CDR3 length is 19 residues.

This clonotype was seen many times. The genes are TRBV5-1 and TRBJ2-1; the D gene is possibly TRBD1 (5 bases). CDR3 length equals 13 residues. Deletions cut 6 bases from V and 7 bases from J, with 14 bases between. The germline gives CDR1 SGHRS, CDR2 YFSETQ. CDR3 nucleotides: TGCGCCAGCAAACAGGATGGGGCAAATGAGCAGTTCTTC. Protein: CASKQDGANEQFF.

This clonotype was recorded once. The chain combines TRBV5-1 with TRBJ2-1; 8 bases map to TRBD2. Germline CDR1 SGHRS, CDR2 YFSETQ. The V and J ends lost 0 bases and 12 bases, in that order; junction bases with no gene match: 11. The CDR3 is 15 amino acids. CDR3 residues: CASSLATPGGPSQFF. DNA of the CDR3: TGCGCCAGCAGCTTGGCCACGCCGGGAGGGCCGTCGCAGTTCTTC.

This chain joins TRBV29-1 and TRBJ2-2; no firm D call. Trimming shortened V by 1 base and J by 4 bases, and 13 bases separated the two germline ends. Germline values: CDR1 SQVTM, CDR2 ANQGSEA. The CDR3 contains 15 residues. This chain's CDR3 is CSVEVPRYGTGELFF. The CDR3 coding sequence is TGCAGCGTTGAAGTTCCGCGGTATGGCACCGGGGAGCTGTTTTTT.

This clonotype was counted many times. V usage is TRBV24-1 and J usage is TRBJ2-5, with TRBD2 identical over 13 bases. The junction had 5 bases not matched to a gene; V was cut back by 3 bases and J by 5 bases. The length of the CDR3 is 16 residues. The germline CDR1 and CDR2 sequences are KGHDR and SFDVKD. The CDR3 is CATSDGLAGVSETQYF. In DNA, the CDR3 is TGTGCCACCAGTGATGGACTAGCGGGAGTTTCTGAGACCCAGTACTTC.

The sample holds many counts of this clonotype. The chain couples TRBV20-1 to TRBJ2-1; D tentatively reads TRBD1 or TRBD2 (5 bases each). V was cut by 5 bases and J by 7 bases, with 18 bases left in between. Germline values: CDR1 DFQATT, CDR2 SNEGSKA (reference sequence). CDR3 length: 14 residues. The CDR3 is CSAPRDPVVNEQFF. CDR3 nucleotide sequence: TGCAGTGCTCCCCGGGACCCGGTTGTGAATGAGCAGTTCTTC.

The V and J genes are TRBV2 and TRBJ2-1, with D perhaps being TRBD1 or TRBD2 (5 bases each). The CDR3 sequence is 13 residues long. Germline CDR1 is SNHLY and CDR2 is FYNNEI. The V end lost 8 bases, the J end lost 4 bases, and 12 bases lay between the germline ends. CDR3 bases: TGTGCCAGCGGAAGGGACGCATACAATGAGCAGTTCTTC. Translated: CASGRDAYNEQFF.

This clonotype was counted between two and nine times. V is TRBV7-9 and J is TRBJ1-5; the D is unclear. Trimming stripped 5 bases from V and 5 bases from J, with 13 bases between. Germline-derived CDR1 and CDR2 are SEHNR and FQNEAQ (reference sequence). This CDR3 contains 14 residues. CDR3 in amino acids: CASSSTPGDQPQHF. The CDR3, as DNA: TGTGCCAGCAGCAGCACTCCGGGTGATCAGCCCCAGCATTTT.

This clonotype was counted at least ten times. The V call is TRBV11-2, the J call TRBJ1-2; D remains unclear. CDR1 and CDR2 from the germline V gene are SGHAT and FQNNGV. The CDR3 runs to 14 residues. Between the trimmed V and J ends, which lost 5 bases and 5 bases, there was a span of 15 bases. The CDR3 spells CASSPSRQQYGYTF. For the CDR3, the DNA is TGTGCCAGCAGCCCCAGTAGGCAGCAGTATGGCTACACCTTC. Supplemented by reference TRBV11-2 and TRBJ1-2, the full variable domain reads EAGVAQSPRYKIIEKRQSVAFWCNPISGHATLYWYQQILGQGPKLLIQFQNNGVVDDSQLPKDRFSAERLKGVDSTLKIQPAKLEDSAVYLCASSPSRQQYGYTFGSGTRLTVV.

This clonotype was seen repeatedly, ten times or more. The CDR3 loop is CATSASTSNEQFF. In nucleotides, the CDR3 is TGTGCCACCAGTGCCTCGACTAGCAATGAGCAGTTCTTC. The gene calls are TRBV24-1 and TRBJ2-1; possible D gene TRBD2, 6 bases. The CDR3 has 13 amino acids. The V gene's germline CDR1 is KGHDR and CDR2 SFDVKD. With 5 bases removed from V and 6 bases from J, the gap between germline ends came to 10 bases.

At least ten counts were recorded for this clonotype. The chain uses TRBV5-5 and TRBJ2-6, with D uncertain. The CDR3 has 14 residues. Trimming took off 2 bases at V and 0 bases at J, with 3 bases between the two ends. CDR1 and CDR2 (germline): SGHKS, YYEKEE (reference sequence). CDR3 in amino acids: CASSFSSGANVLTF. In nucleotides, the CDR3 is TGTGCCAGCAGCTTCTCCTCTGGGGCCAACGTCCTGACTTTC.

This clonotype was seen many times. The V gene is TRBV12-3 or TRBV12-4, the J gene TRBJ1-5; TRBD1 is a possible D gene (5 bases). CDR3 length: 15 amino acids. V lost 2 bases, J lost 0 bases, and 8 bases lay in between. CDR3 protein: CASSLQGYSNQPQHF. The DNA of the CDR3 is TGTGCCAGCAGTTTACAGGGTTATAGCAATCAGCCCCAGCATTTT.

The chain couples TRBV7-6 to TRBJ2-4, with TRBD1 matching over 12 bases. The CDR3 spans 17 residues. Per germline, CDR1 SGHVS and CDR2 FNYEAQ. V gave up 3 bases and J gave up 5 bases; unmatched junction bases: 8. Here the CDR3 DNA reads TGTGCCAGCAGCTTGGGGACAGGGGGCCCCGAGGAAAACATTCAGTACTTC. This translates into CASSLGTGGPEENIQYF.

This clonotype has a count of ten or more. The rearrangement uses TRBV12-3 or TRBV12-4 and TRBJ2-5, with D maybe TRBD2 (7 bases). The CDR3 runs 14 residues. Trimming pared 11 bases from V and 7 bases from J, leaving 23 bases between. This CDR3 reads CASGRAGEYGTQYF. In DNA, the CDR3 is TGTGCCTCGGGGAGGGCAGGGGAGTATGGGACCCAGTACTTC.

This clonotype appeared many times. The DNA of the CDR3 is TGCAGCGTTGAGGGAGGGCCGCAGACCCAGTACTTC. It specifies CSVEGGPQTQYF. The chain carries TRBV29-1 and TRBJ2-5, with 7 bases aligning to TRBD2. The junction had 4 bases not matched to a gene; V was cut back by 3 bases and J by 6 bases. CDR1 is SQVTM and CDR2 is ANQGSEA in the germline V gene. This CDR3 spans 12 amino acids.

This clonotype was detected many times. The gene calls are TRBV30 and TRBJ2-3, with D perhaps matching TRBD2 (6 bases). There are 16 residues in the CDR3. V lost 3 bases, J lost 0 bases, and 16 bases lay in between. Germline V gene sequence: CDR1 GTSNPN, CDR2 SVGIG (reference sequence). The CDR3 protein is CAWSIGTPASTDTQYF. In DNA, the CDR3 is TGTGCCTGGAGCATCGGGACTCCGGCCAGCACAGATACGCAGTATTTT.

By its share, this clonotype is medium-sized (0.01 to 0.1%). The chain is built from TRBV5-1 and TRBJ2-1, with D unresolved. Trimming left V 5 bases short and J 8 bases short, with 17 bases between. The germline V gene encodes CDR1 SGHRS and CDR2 YFSETQ. The CDR3 runs to 14 residues. CDR3 protein: CASSIARGRDEQFF. In DNA, the CDR3 is TGCGCCAGCAGTATCGCCCGCGGTCGGGATGAGCAGTTCTTC.

This clonotype was observed at least ten times. CDR3 loop: CASSPRRGFEAFF. CDR3 DNA sequence: TGTGCCAGCAGTCCCCGGCGGGGATTTGAAGCTTTCTTT. The chain recombines TRBV7-9 with TRBJ1-1; D not certain. Trimming left V 6 bases short and J 7 bases short, with 15 bases between. The CDR3 spans 13 residues. Germline CDR1 reads SEHNR; CDR2 reads FQNEAQ (reference sequence).

V gene TRBV5-4 combines with J gene TRBJ2-1; possible D gene TRBD2, 7 bases. V was shortened by 5 bases and J by 9 bases, with 18 bases between the two germline ends. Germline V gene data show CDR1 as SGHNT and CDR2 as YYREEE (reference sequence). This CDR3 has 14 residues. The CDR3 region is CASSLTGGGGEQFF. CDR3 in DNA: TGTGCCAGCAGTCTGACGGGGGGCGGGGGTGAGCAGTTCTTC. The whole variable domain, filled in from reference TRBV5-4 and TRBJ2-1, reads ETGVTQSPTHLIKTRGQQVTLRCSSQSGHNTVSWYQQALGQGPQFIFQYYREEENGRGNFPPRFSGLQFPNYSSELNVNALELDDSALYLCASSLTGGGGEQFFGPGTRLTVL.

This clonotype turned up a few times. The chain links TRBV11-2 to TRBJ2-3; TRBD1 agrees at 9 bases. CDR1 is SGHAT, CDR2 FQNNGV, per germline. Unmatched junction bases numbered 5, after V lost 2 bases and J lost 2 bases. This CDR3 has 16 residues. CDR3 in DNA: TGTGCCAGCAGCTTAAACAGGGGGCGGTACACAGATACGCAGTATTTT. Its translation: CASSLNRGRYTDTQYF.

This clonotype was seen at least ten times. The chain carries TRBV14 and TRBJ2-1, with D possibly TRBD1 on 6 matching bases. Per the germline V gene, CDR1 is SGHDN and CDR2 is FVKESK. This CDR3 has 13 residues. V dropped 1 base and J dropped 14 bases, with 15 bases sitting between them. The CDR3 loop reads CASSQGDRDIKFF. The CDR3 nucleotides read TGTGCCAGCAGCCAAGGGGACCGGGACATAAAGTTCTTC.

Many counts were recorded for this clonotype. The CDR3 nucleotides read TGTGCCAGCAGTAGAGAGAAAGCGGGGGAAAAACTGTTTTTT. Protein product: CASSREKAGEKLFF. The genes are TRBV12-3 or TRBV12-4 and TRBJ1-4; the D is unclear. This CDR3 has 14 amino acids. Trimming removed 5 bases from V and 8 bases from J, with 15 bases in between.

This rearrangement joins TRBV7-6 to TRBJ2-7, with 7 bases matching TRBD1. Germline lookup yields CDR1 SGHVS and CDR2 FNYEAQ. This CDR3 comprises 14 residues. The trim removed 6 bases at V and 4 bases at J, leaving 9 bases unmatched. CDR3: CASSQQQTGYEQYF. Written as DNA, the CDR3 is TGTGCCAGCAGTCAACAACAGACAGGGTACGAGCAGTACTTC.

This clonotype showed up many times. V is TRBV5-1 and J is TRBJ2-7, with 14 bases aligning to TRBD2. The germline V gene has CDR1 SGHRS and CDR2 YFSETQ. This CDR3 contains 15 residues. The trim removed 4 bases at V and 4 bases at J, leaving 4 bases unmatched. The CDR3 loop is CASSTGTSGRYEQYF. The CDR3 DNA reads TGCGCCAGCAGCACCGGGACTAGCGGGAGATACGAGCAGTACTTC.

This clonotype appeared many times. V usage is TRBV2 and J usage is TRBJ2-2; 7 nucleotides agree with TRBD1. This CDR3 spans 15 amino acids. The V and J ends lost 5 bases and 2 bases, in that order; junction bases with no gene match: 5. Germline CDR1 SNHLY, CDR2 FYNNEI. Here the CDR3 DNA reads TGTGCCAGCAGTTTACGGGACAGAAACACCGGGGAGCTGTTTTTT. This sequence encodes CASSLRDRNTGELFF.

This clonotype appeared a few times. This chain uses TRBV24-1 with TRBJ1-4; D not resolved. CDR1 and CDR2 (germline): KGHDR, SFDVKD. This CDR3 contains 16 residues. V was pared by 6 bases and J by 0 bases, with 13 bases between. The CDR3 loop reads CATSLGGASTNEKLFF. The CDR3 coding sequence is TGTGCCACCAGTCTGGGAGGCGCCTCAACTAATGAAAAACTGTTTTTT.

This clonotype has at least ten counts. The rearrangement links TRBV4-3 to TRBJ1-2, with no clear D. Germline V gene lookup returns CDR1 LGHNA and CDR2 YSLEER. The length of the CDR3 is 15 residues. Trimming took off 0 bases at V and 4 bases at J, with 12 bases between the two ends. In DNA, the CDR3 is TGCGCCAGCAGCCAAGATTTGGGTTACGGCTATGGCTACACCTTC. Translated: CASSQDLGYGYGYTF.

This clonotype was detected ten times or more. The chain couples TRBV6-6 to TRBJ2-1; a possible D gene is TRBD2 (5 bases). The germline CDR1 and CDR2 sequences are MNHNY and SVGAGI (reference sequence). The CDR3 has 16 amino acids. V dropped 0 bases and J dropped 0 bases, with 9 bases sitting between them. The CDR3 DNA reads as TGTGCCAGCAGTTACTCAGGCGGGCCCTCCTACAATGAGCAGTTCTTC. Protein product: CASSYSGGPSYNEQFF.

This clonotype has a count of ten or more. CDR3 in amino acids: CASSLRTPDNSPLHF. In DNA, the CDR3 is TGTGCCAGCAGCTTACGGACACCGGATAATTCACCCCTCCACTTT. This rearrangement joins TRBV5-4 to TRBJ1-6; possible D gene TRBD1, 5 bases. This CDR3 has 15 residues. Germline CDR1 SGHNT, CDR2 YYREEE (reference sequence). V was cut by 2 bases and J by 5 bases, with 11 bases left in between. Variable domain in full (rest from reference TRBV5-4 and TRBJ1-6): ETGVTQSPTHLIKTRGQQVTLRCSSQSGHNTVSWYQQALGQGPQFIFQYYREEENGRGNFPPRFSGLQFPNYSSELNVNALELDDSALYLCASSLRTPDNSPLHFGNGTRLTVT.

This clonotype was counted at least ten times. The chain joins TRBV7-9 to TRBJ1-4; D is unresolved. In germline, CDR1 is SEHNR, CDR2 FQNEAQ (reference sequence). This CDR3 is 17 amino acids long. Trimming cost V 5 bases and J 0 bases, with 16 bases left between them. CDR3 DNA sequence: TGTGCCAGCAGCCCCCGAAAGGGAGTTGCAACTAATGAAAAACTGTTTTTT. The encoded protein is CASSPRKGVATNEKLFF.